This TCR beta chain was captured in a study of CD8+ T cells in alopecia areata. In each case, RNA was isolated and then reverse transcribed into cDNA as the sequencing template. The data were produced by immunoSEQ multiplex PCR, yet TCRdb's version contains in-frame clones alone and is incomplete. The sample lists roughly 98,000 clones; 60% to 75% were seen once. The treatment was: oral pan-JAK inhibitor, 5-10 mg twice daily. This clone was observed a few times. The clonotype comes from a human donor with alopecia areata. The source was CD8+ T cells sorted from blood, collected at week 4, from a patient treated with tofacitinib.

CDR3 DNA sequence: TGTGCCAGCAGCTTGATTTGGCAGGGCTACGAGCAGTACTTC. It yields the protein CASSLIWQGYEQYF. The rearrangement links TRBV5-6 to TRBJ2-7; D may be TRBD1 (5 bases). Deletions cut 1 base from V and 3 bases from J, with 11 bases between. The CDR3 runs 14 residues. Germline V lookup: CDR1 SGHDT, CDR2 YYEEEE.